This TCR beta chain is from a study of regulatory T cells in long-lasting Graves disease. On the study more broadly: New Graves' disease cases had less than 3 months of antithyroid drugs.

Sequencing libraries for TCR beta were prepared with iRepertoire HTBI primers and Arm-PCR of CDR3 regions. TCRdb independently ran MiXCR on the multiplex PCR reads; one entry per CDR3 protein. The data show about 430,000 distinct CDR3 sequences, about 15% seen once. The CDR3 runs to 15 residues. CDR1 is LGHDT, CDR2 YNNKEL, per germline (reference sequence). The V and J ends lost 0 bases and 1 base respectively, with 10 bases between them. This clonotype has just a few counts. Time point reported: newly diagnosed GD, antithyroid drugs for less than 3 months. RNA from PBMCs was the source of the TCR library. These data were likewise used in another study, on T cells in Graves' hyperthyroidism and ophthalmopathy.

This chain uses TRBV3-1 with TRBJ2-7; possibly TRBD1 for D (6 bases). The clonotype was recovered from a woman aged 40 to 50 with Graves disease. Sequences were derived from peripheral blood mononuclear cells (PBMCs), sampled at new diagnosis, from a patient treated with antithyroid drugs. In nucleotides, the CDR3 is TGTGCCAGCAGCCAAGAGTGGGACATATCCTACGAGCAGTACTTC. This sequence encodes CASSQEWDISYEQYF.